This passage covers 20 T cell receptor beta chains from one sample sequenced in a study of T cells expressing NK-cell markers. TCRdb reprocessed the 5' RACE reads and stores each CDR3 protein as one record, lacking DNA. This sample's table reports about 460,000 distinct CDR3 sequences. Sequenced: blood T cells: a sorted CD56 or NKG2C T cell subset, CD4+ or CD8+ T cells, or bulk PBMC T cells (not recorded which). The receptor set was obtained from a woman aged 50 to 60 in good health.

The chain has TRBV10-3 and TRBJ2-3; TCRdb's D gene call, TRBD2, goes unchecked for lack of DNA. CDR3 length: 15 amino acids. Germline CDR1 is ENHRY and CDR2 is SYGVKD. This CDR3 is CAISHSGREKDTQYF.

V and J are TRBV19 and TRBJ2-5; TCRdb calls TRBD1, which cannot be checked without DNA. The CDR3 is 14 amino acids. Looked up from germline, CDR1 is LNHDA and CDR2 is SQIVND (reference sequence). This CDR3 is CASNEGSGRVIQYF.

V and J are TRBV12-5 and TRBJ1-3; TCRdb designates TRBD1, a call that cannot be tested without DNA. Germline CDR1 LGHNT, CDR2 FRNRAP. This CDR3 contains 17 residues. The CDR3 loop is CASGLGLGAGAGNTIYF.

This chain links TRBV3-1 with TRBJ2-1; TCRdb's D call of TRBD1 is untestable without DNA. The CDR3 has 15 residues. Germline lookup yields CDR1 LGHDT and CDR2 YNNKEL (reference sequence). CDR3 sequence reads: CASSQEVRGMGVQFF.

The V call is TRBV7-9, the J call TRBJ2-7. CDR1 and CDR2 from the germline V gene are SEHNR and FQNEAQ (reference sequence). The CDR3 sequence is 16 residues long. This CDR3 reads CASSLAGLAVSYEQYF.

V is TRBV24-1 and J is TRBJ1-5; without DNA, the TCRdb call of TRBD1 cannot be checked. CDR3 size: 16 residues. Germline values: CDR1 KGHDR, CDR2 SFDVKD. Here the CDR3 reads CATSDQGTDPLGPQHF.

The genes are TRBV5-1 and TRBJ2-2; TCRdb designates TRBD1, a call that cannot be tested without DNA. Germline V gene sequence: CDR1 SGHRS, CDR2 YFSETQ. The CDR3 is made up of 16 amino acids. CDR3 loop: CASGGTGSLDTGELFF.

The rearrangement links TRBV7-6 to TRBJ2-5; TCRdb names TRBD2, which stays unverified in the absence of DNA. The germline gives CDR1 SGHVS, CDR2 FNYEAQ. The CDR3 spans 15 residues. The CDR3 reads CASSASLRGKETQYF.

This sequence joins TRBV7-8 and TRBJ2-3; TCRdb's D gene call, TRBD1, goes unchecked for lack of DNA. Looked up from germline, CDR1 is SGHVS and CDR2 is FQNEAQ. CDR3 length equals 19 residues. This CDR3 reads CASSLQGAAGRTSTDTQYF.

The rearrangement links TRBV29-1 to TRBJ2-7; TCRdb names TRBD1, which stays unverified in the absence of DNA. Germline-derived CDR1 and CDR2 are SQVTM and ANQGSEA. The CDR3 is 13 residues long. The CDR3 spells CSVGGTDKGLRYF.

The chain has TRBV7-3 and TRBJ2-3; absent DNA, TCRdb's TRBD2 call cannot be checked. The CDR3 is made up of 17 amino acids. CDR1 SGHTA and CDR2 FQGTGA come from the germline V gene. CDR3 residues: CASSPSGSGGYVDTQYF.

V usage is TRBV20-1 and J usage is TRBJ2-5; absent DNA, TCRdb's TRBD2 call cannot be checked. The CDR3 totals 11 residues. In germline, CDR1 is DFQATT, CDR2 SNEGSKA (reference sequence). The CDR3 spells CSAGSGKAQYF.

The chain has TRBV6-1 and TRBJ2-3. CDR3 length equals 14 residues. The germline V gene has CDR1 MNHNS and CDR2 SASEGT. The CDR3 sequence: CASRDSLSTDTQYF.

The rearrangement uses TRBV11-2 and TRBJ2-6; without DNA, the TCRdb call of TRBD2 cannot be checked. CDR3 length: 16 amino acids. The germline CDR1 and CDR2 sequences are SGHAT and FQNNGV. The CDR3 sequence is CASRTTVGSGANVLTF.

V usage is TRBV5-1 and J usage is TRBJ2-7; the TCRdb D gene call, TRBD1, has no DNA to confirm it. The CDR3 consists of 13 residues. Germline V gene data show CDR1 as SGHRS and CDR2 as YFSETQ. The chain's CDR3 is CASSLDGTYEQYF.

The chain is built from TRBV6-5 and TRBJ2-7; checking the TCRdb D call of TRBD1 is not possible without DNA. The V gene's germline CDR1 is MNHEY and CDR2 SVGAGI. The CDR3 length is 15 residues. The CDR3 region is CASSRQFEHAYEQYF.

The chain combines TRBV7-6 with TRBJ2-1; no DNA is available, so the TRBD2 call from TCRdb remains unchecked. CDR1 is SGHVS, CDR2 FNYEAQ, per germline. The CDR3 totals 17 residues. This chain's CDR3 is CASSLGLGSLSYNEQFF. Using reference TRBV7-6 and TRBJ2-1 for the parts outside the CDR3, the full variable domain is GAGVSQSPRYKVTKRGQDVALRCDPISGHVSLYWYRQALGQGPEFLTYFNYEAQQDKSGLPNDRFSAERPEGSISTLTIQRTEQRDSAMYRCASSLGLGSLSYNEQFFGPGTRLTVL.

The gene calls are TRBV27 and TRBJ1-1; TCRdb gives TRBD1 as the D gene, but with no DNA this cannot be confirmed. Germline CDR1 MNHEY, CDR2 SMNVEV (reference sequence). CDR3 length: 15 residues. CDR3 in amino acids: CASSPRQGAVTEAFF.

The chain couples TRBV2 to TRBJ2-2; TCRdb picks TRBD1, but there is no DNA to check that call. The CDR3 runs to 14 residues. The germline gives CDR1 SNHLY, CDR2 FYNNEI. The CDR3 is CASSDRGNNGELFF.

This chain connects TRBV3-1 to TRBJ1-2; there is no DNA to check the TCRdb D call of TRBD1. The CDR3 loop spans 15 amino acids. CDR1 is LGHDT and CDR2 is YNNKEL in the germline V gene (reference sequence). The CDR3 protein is CASSHVGQGGRGYTF.